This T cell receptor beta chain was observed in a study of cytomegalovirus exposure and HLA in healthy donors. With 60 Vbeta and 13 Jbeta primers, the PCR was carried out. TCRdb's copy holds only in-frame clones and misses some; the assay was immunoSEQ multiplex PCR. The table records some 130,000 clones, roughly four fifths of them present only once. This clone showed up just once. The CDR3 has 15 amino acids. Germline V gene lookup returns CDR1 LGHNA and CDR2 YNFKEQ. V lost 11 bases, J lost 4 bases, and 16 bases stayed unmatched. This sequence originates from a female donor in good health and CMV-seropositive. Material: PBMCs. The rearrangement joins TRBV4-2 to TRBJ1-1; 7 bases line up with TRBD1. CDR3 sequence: CASEDRRNRGTEAFF. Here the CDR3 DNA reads TGTGCCTCGGAGGACAGGCGAAACCGGGGCACTGAAGCTTTCTTT.